These 17 T cell receptor beta chains were sequenced from one sample in a study of CD8+CD57+ T cells in acquired aplastic anemia. The authors sequenced patients whose flow cytometry had shown CD8+CD57+ cell expansion. Profiling that covered TCR beta VDJ and CDR3 relied on genomic DNA as its template. MiXCR, applied by TCRdb to the reads, yields one record per CDR3 protein. The sample yields approximately 260,000 distinct CDR3 sequences, 65% to 90% seen once. The sample taken for sequencing was sorted CD4+, CD8+, or CD8+CD57+ T cells (not recorded which) from PBMCs. The receptors originated from a human donor with aplastic anemia.

As concerns this clonotype: At one end the junction does not follow the germline gene, possibly because of a read error. The chain combines TRBV15 with TRBJ1-5, with no clear D. The tail of the sequence fits TRBJ2-5 better, so the J call may be wrong. Germline values: CDR1 LNHNV, CDR2 YYDKDF (reference sequence). This CDR3 comprises 14 residues. CDR3 in amino acids: CATSRSCEQEPQYF. The CDR3 coding sequence is TGTGCCACCAGCAGATCCTGCGAGCAAGAGCCCCAGTACTTC.

The chain couples TRBV11-2 to TRBJ1-1; no clear D. The germline V gene encodes CDR1 SGHAT and CDR2 FQNNGV. V was shortened by 0 bases and J by 7 bases, with 12 bases between the two germline ends. CDR3 length: 14 amino acids. In nucleotides, the CDR3 is TGTGCCAGCAGCTTAGAAGTTCGGGTGAATGAAGCTTTCTTT. This translates into CASSLEVRVNEAFF.

A word on this clonotype: A read error may account for a junction end that differs from germline. The chain links TRBV9 to TRBJ2-3; 8 bases are shared with TRBD1. Germline-derived CDR1 and CDR2 are SGDLS and YYNGEE. CDR3 length: 14 residues. DNA for the CDR3: TGTGCCAGCAGCGTAGGATCAGGGGGCACCGGGGAGCATTTT. The encoded protein is CASSVGSGGTGEHF.

This chain uses TRBV7-3 with TRBJ2-7; D uncertain. Germline V CDR1 and CDR2: SGHTA, FQGTGA. Trimming removed 5 bases from V and 4 bases from J, with 12 bases in between. This CDR3 spans 13 amino acids. The CDR3 is CASSVGGRYEQYF. The CDR3 bases are TGTGCCAGCAGCGTAGGCGGCAGATACGAGCAGTACTTC.

With regard to this clonotype: Relative to the germline gene, one junction end is altered; a read error may explain this. The rearrangement uses TRBV7-3 and TRBJ1-6; D may be TRBD1 (6 bases). The CDR3 totals 16 residues. Germline loops: CDR1 SGHTA, CDR2 FQGTGA. The DNA of the CDR3 is TGTGCCAGCAGCAGGGGGGAGGGCGGCTATAATTCCCCCCTCCACTTT. Amino acid sequence: CASSRGEGGYNSPLHF.

Turning to this clonotype: It is likely a read error, because the conserved phenylalanine at the end of the CDR3 is missing. No DNA is shown, since the ends of the CDR3 on it are uncertain; the CDR3 is the one TCRdb lists. V is TRBV2 and J is TRBJ2-6; TRBD2 was called by the table and not checked on the DNA. Per germline, CDR1 SNHLY and CDR2 FYNNEI. The CDR3 totals 16 residues, both ends included. This CDR3 reads CASSLAGSYGANVRPV.

In the case of this clonotype: The conserved final phenylalanine or tryptophan is absent from the CDR3, which likely points to a read error. The DNA is omitted, as the CDR3 cannot be located on it reliably, and the CDR3 follows TCRdb's listing. The chain links TRBV7-9 to TRBJ1-2; TRBD1 is the table's D call, not checked against the DNA. Germline V gene data show CDR1 as SEHNR and CDR2 as FQNEAQ (reference sequence). The CDR3 extends over 13 residues, inclusive of both ends. CDR3 region: CASSHDIGGGYDV.

The gene calls are TRBV15 and TRBJ2-5; no clear D gene. The CDR3 length is 14 residues. CDR1 and CDR2 (germline): LNHNV, YYDKDF (reference sequence). The V gene lost 5 bases and the J gene lost 4 bases, with 14 bases spanning the gap. The CDR3 spells CATSGRSVAETQYF. CDR3 in DNA: TGTGCCACCAGCGGCCGCAGCGTAGCAGAGACCCAGTACTTC.

About this clonotype: As the CDR3 is not closed by the conserved phenylalanine or tryptophan, this likely results from a read error. No DNA is shown, since the ends of the CDR3 on it are uncertain; the CDR3 is the one TCRdb lists. V usage is TRBV9 and J usage is TRBJ2-1; TRBD1 is the table's D call and was not checked against the DNA. CDR1 and CDR2 from the germline V gene are SGDLS and YYNGEE. The CDR3 totals 13 residues, both ends included. CDR3 sequence: CASSGGGRQGENI.

V gene TRBV11-3 combines with J gene TRBJ1-2; D is unresolved. V lost 0 bases, J lost 6 bases, and 8 bases lay in between. In germline, CDR1 is SGHNT, CDR2 YENEEA. The CDR3 runs to 13 residues. The CDR3: CASSLDPTDGYTF. As DNA, the CDR3 is TGTGCCAGCAGCTTAGATCCGACCGATGGCTACACCTTC.

Details on this clonotype: The germline gene is not matched at one end of the junction; a read error may be the cause. V is TRBV7-6 and J is TRBJ2-3; D unclear. The CDR3 contains 14 residues. CDR1 and CDR2 from the germline V gene are SGHVS and FNYEAQ. CDR3 in amino acids: CASSLAPHNDKLFF. The CDR3 bases are TGTGCCAGCAGCTTAGCCCCACACAACGATAAGCTCTTCTTT.

In the case of this clonotype: Germline and junction disagree at one end, which may indicate a read error. CDR3 residues: CASSLVERAVENLFF. The CDR3 bases are TGTGCCAGCAGCTTAGTTGAAAGGGCGGTCGAAAATCTGTTTTTT. The chain has TRBV7-2 and TRBJ1-4; D gene uncertain. Germline V lookup: CDR1 SGHTA, CDR2 FQGNSA. The CDR3 spans 15 residues. The variable domain in full, completed from reference TRBV7-2 and TRBJ1-4, reads GAGVSQSPSNKVTEKGKDVELRCDPISGHTALYWYRQSLGQGLEFLIYFQGNSAPDKSGLPSDRFSAERTGGSVSTLTIQRTQQEDSAVYLCASSLVERAVENLFFGSGTQLSVL.

Notes on this clonotype: One end of the junction does not line up with germline, which may come from a read error. The chain has TRBV7-9 and TRBJ2-1; D is perhaps TRBD2 (6 bases). Germline values: CDR1 SEHNR, CDR2 FQNEAQ (reference sequence). This CDR3 has 13 amino acids. Here the CDR3 DNA reads TGTGCCTACGGGGTAGCGGCGTTCCAAGAGAAGCTGTTC. This gives the protein CAYGVAAFQEKLF.

Comment on this clonotype: Likely a read error: the CDR3 ends without its conserved phenylalanine or tryptophan. Because the CDR3's place on the DNA is in doubt, the DNA is left out and the CDR3 is given as listed by TCRdb. J is TRBJ2-3 and V is TRBV7-9. The germline V gene encodes CDR1 SEHNR and CDR2 FQNEAQ (reference sequence). Both ends counted, the CDR3 spans 12 residues. This CDR3 reads CASSVGSDTDYQ.

This clonotype appeared once. One end of the junction does not line up with germline, which may come from a read error. The genes are TRBV7-8 and TRBJ2-1; tentative D call: TRBD2 (5 bases). The CDR3 sequence is 15 residues long. Germline V gene lookup returns CDR1 SGHVS and CDR2 FQNEAQ. The CDR3 protein is CASSFTSGRYTEHFF. For the CDR3, the DNA is TGTGCCAGTAGCTTTACGAGCGGTCGCTACACTGAGCATTTCTTC.

V and J are TRBV10-3 and TRBJ2-7, with a possible D match to TRBD1 (6 bases). The ends were cut back, 0 bases at V and 6 bases at J, with 6 bases in the middle. This CDR3 is built from 12 residues. Germline V gives CDR1 ENHRY, CDR2 SYGVKD. CDR3 protein: CAISESGGEQYF. The CDR3 DNA follows: TGTGCCATCAGTGAGTCAGGGGGCGAGCAGTACTTC.

The chain recombines TRBV11-1 with TRBJ2-7; possibly TRBD1 for D (6 bases). The V end lost 5 bases, the J end lost 1 base, and 24 bases lay between the germline ends. CDR1 is SGHAT, CDR2 FQDESV, per germline (reference sequence). This CDR3 contains 18 residues. CDR3 sequence reads: CASSRHADRTALSYEQYV. CDR3 in DNA: TGTGCCAGCAGCCGTCATGCAGACAGGACAGCCCTTTCCTACGAGCAGTACGTC.